A single sample is the source of the 16 T cell receptor beta chains below, sequenced in a study of blood T cell repertoires in COVID-19 (dated by TCRdb to 2018 to 2020). The protocol used for the library was the immunoSEQ multiplex PCR assay. TCRdb retrieved this table from immuneACCESS and kept in-frame rearrangements only. Not all clones are present; in checked studies, unresolved V genes account for under half, and no reason is known for the remainder. The sample table holds 170,000 or so clones, of which about 87% were seen once. The ten biggest clones cover around 0.63% of the sample. The specimen was peripheral blood. Receptors were obtained from a man aged 60 to 69 with COVID-19, enrolled during active disease.

The chain is built from TRBV7-2 and TRBJ1-5; D not resolved. With 4 bases removed from V and 0 bases from J, the gap between germline ends came to 7 bases. In germline, CDR1 is SGHTA, CDR2 FQGNSA. CDR3 length: 14 amino acids. CDR3 protein: CASSSQYSNQPQHF. CDR3 nucleotides: TGTGCCAGCAGCTCTCAGTATAGCAATCAGCCCCAGCATTTT. The variable domain in full, with the rest retrieved from reference TRBV7-2 and TRBJ1-5, is GAGVSQSPSNKVTEKGKDVELRCDPISGHTALYWYRQSLGQGLEFLIYFQGNSAPDKSGLPSDRFSAERTGGSVSTLTIQRTQQEDSAVYLCASSSQYSNQPQHFGDGTRLSIL.

The chain has TRBV15 and TRBJ2-5, with a possible D match to TRBD2 (5 bases). Germline V lookup: CDR1 LNHNV, CDR2 YYDKDF (reference sequence). The germline V and J ends were trimmed by 1 base and 5 bases, with 8 bases remaining between them. This CDR3 contains 13 residues. The CDR3 nucleotides read TGTGCCACCAGCAGAGGGAGGAGGGAGACCCAGTACTTC. This encodes CATSRGRRETQYF.

The rearrangement uses TRBV6-2 or TRBV6-3 and TRBJ2-7; the match to TRBD2 covers 9 bases. Trimming cost V 0 bases and J 0 bases; bases outside gene matches: 3. CDR3 length equals 16 residues. Per the germline V gene, CDR1 is MNHEY and CDR2 is SVGEGT. CDR3 sequence reads: CASSYSTSGSSYEQYF. DNA of the CDR3: TGTGCCAGCAGTTACTCGACTAGCGGAAGCTCCTACGAGCAGTACTTC.

The CDR3 region is CATTGGTGTGGPETQYF. The DNA for the CDR3 is TGTGCCACCACAGGCGGTACGGGGACTGGGGGACCAGAGACCCAGTACTTC. The V and J genes are TRBV24-1 and TRBJ2-5; maybe TRBD2 (6 bases). There are 17 residues in the CDR3. Germline loops: CDR1 KGHDR, CDR2 SFDVKD. Trimming removed 8 bases from V and 4 bases from J, with 25 bases in between.

The chain combines TRBV2 with TRBJ1-5; 7 nucleotides agree with TRBD1. V shed 1 base and J 3 bases; nucleotides not matched to a gene: 6. The CDR3 contains 16 residues. The V gene's germline CDR1 is SNHLY and CDR2 FYNNEI. CDR3: CASSEENRGFNQPQHF. In nucleotides, the CDR3 is TGTGCCAGCAGTGAAGAAAACAGGGGATTCAATCAGCCCCAGCATTTT.

The chain combines TRBV7-8 with TRBJ1-1, with a possible D match to TRBD1 (6 bases). CDR3 length: 15 residues. Germline CDR1 and CDR2: SGHVS and FQNEAQ. The ends were cut back, 5 bases at V and 0 bases at J, with 13 bases in the middle. The CDR3 sequence: CASSLTTGMNTEAFF. The DNA of the CDR3 is TGTGCCAGCAGCCTAACTACAGGGATGAACACTGAAGCTTTCTTT.

CDR3 in amino acids: CASSLGQGPDTQYF. Written as DNA, the CDR3 is TGCGCCAGCAGCTTGGGGCAGGGCCCAGATACGCAGTATTTT. This chain joins TRBV5-1 and TRBJ2-3; D is perhaps TRBD1 (5 bases). V was cut by 0 bases and J by 4 bases, with 9 bases left in between. CDR1 SGHRS and CDR2 YFSETQ come from the germline V gene. The CDR3 has 14 residues.

The rearrangement joins TRBV3-1 (or the pseudogene TRBV3-2) to TRBJ1-4; 10 nucleotides agree with TRBD1. This CDR3 is built from 16 residues. After removal of 3 bases from V and 7 bases from J, the junction contained 8 bases not matched to a gene. The germline V gene encodes CDR1 LGHDT and CDR2 YNNKEL (reference sequence). The CDR3 coding sequence is TGTGCCAGCAGCCAGGTGTTTGGACAGGGGGTTGAAAAACTGTTTTTT. Protein: CASSQVFGQGVEKLFF.

V and J are TRBV19 and TRBJ2-3, with D hard to call. CDR1 LNHDA and CDR2 SQIVND come from the germline V gene (reference sequence). This CDR3 region has 15 residues. With 3 bases removed from V and 4 bases from J, the gap between germline ends came to 14 bases. The CDR3 nucleotides are TGTGCCAGTAGTATCCCCCTCCCGGTGGCAGATACGCAGTATTTT. Protein: CASSIPLPVADTQYF. Together with reference TRBV19 and TRBJ2-3, the CDR3 gives the full variable domain: DGGITQSPKYLFRKEGQNVTLSCEQNLNHDAMYWYRQDPGQGLRLIYYSQIVNDFQKGDIAEGYSVSREKKESFPLTVTSAQKNPTAFYLCASSIPLPVADTQYFGPGTRLTVL.

The rearrangement joins TRBV28 to TRBJ1-2, with 7 bases lining up with TRBD1. The CDR3 loop spans 17 amino acids. Per the germline V gene, CDR1 is MDHEN and CDR2 is SYDVKM. Losses at the gene ends were 4 bases for V and 1 base for J; bases not matched to a gene: 12. CDR3 in DNA: TGTGCCAGCAGTTCATCAGGGGGGACATACCATAACTATGGCTACACCTTC. Its protein is CASSSSGGTYHNYGYTF.

This sequence joins TRBV6-1 and TRBJ2-7, with D possibly TRBD1 on 6 matching bases. Germline V gene sequence: CDR1 MNHNS, CDR2 SASEGT. The CDR3 is 15 amino acids. The V and J ends lost 3 bases and 2 bases respectively, with 14 bases between them. Written as DNA, the CDR3 is TGTGCCAGCAGTGATTGGCAGGCAGGGGCCTACGAGCAGTACTTC. Translation: CASSDWQAGAYEQYF.

The chain joins TRBV4-2 to TRBJ2-1; 8 bases map to TRBD2. Germline V lookup: CDR1 LGHNA, CDR2 YNFKEQ. After removal of 5 bases from V and 8 bases from J, the junction contained 17 bases not matched to a gene. The CDR3 totals 17 residues. The CDR3 bases are TGTGCCAGCAGCTCCGAGGCCATAGCGGGACGGGGCGATGAGCAGTTCTTC. Encoded protein: CASSSEAIAGRGDEQFF.

This rearrangement joins TRBV6-5 to TRBJ1-4; TRBD1 matches at 7 bases. With V trimmed by 0 bases and J by 6 bases, 4 bases remained unmatched. CDR1 and CDR2 from the germline V gene are MNHEY and SVGAGI. The CDR3 has 15 residues. CDR3: CASSYSGRGYEKLFF. CDR3 in DNA: TGTGCCAGCAGTTACTCCGGCAGGGGGTATGAAAAACTGTTTTTT.

This clone was detected only once. This chain links TRBV7-6 with TRBJ2-3, with no clear D. Germline CDR1 is SGHVS and CDR2 is FNYEAQ. V shed 2 bases and J shed 5 bases, with 8 bases lying between them. The CDR3 extends over 13 amino acids. The CDR3 reads CASSLSNVDTQYF. CDR3 DNA: TGTGCCAGCAGCTTAAGCAACGTAGATACGCAGTATTTT.

The genes are TRBV6-5 and TRBJ1-2; 7 nucleotides align to TRBD1. The germline V gene has CDR1 MNHEY and CDR2 SVGAGI. The CDR3 is made up of 14 amino acids. Unmatched junction bases numbered 11, after V lost 6 bases and J lost 7 bases. Here the CDR3 reads CASRRQGSILGYTF. As DNA, the CDR3 is TGTGCCAGCAGGCGACAGGGATCGATACTTGGCTACACCTTC.

CDR3 DNA sequence: TGTGCCAGCAGCACCTACAGGGGGCTGGAAGACATTCAGTACTTC. Residues: CASSTYRGLEDIQYF. The chain carries TRBV7-9 and TRBJ2-4; 9 bases align to TRBD1. Germline lookup yields CDR1 SEHNR and CDR2 FQNEAQ (reference sequence). This CDR3 spans 15 amino acids. The junction had 10 bases not matched to a gene; V was cut back by 5 bases and J by 8 bases.